The present T cell receptor beta chain was sequenced within a study of PD-L1 blockade in urothelial cancer. Turning to the study itself: Males with bladder-origin urothelial cancer made up about nine tenths of the roughly 29 patients. Blood analysis was done at 3 weeks (second dose) and 6 weeks after treatment began.

Sequenced by immunoSEQ multiplex PCR; TCRdb stores in-frame clones only, minus some. This sample yields roughly 49,000 clones, of which approximately 90% are seen a single time; around 8% belongs to the top ten. Sequenced here: PBMCs, sampled around atezolizumab (anti-PD-L1) treatment. The TCR was taken from a man aged 55 to 70 with urothelial cancer.

CDR3 bases: TGTGCCAGCAGCCTCGTCGCAGGGTTAAATGAAAAACTGTTTTTT. Its protein product is CASSLVAGLNEKLFF. This rearrangement joins TRBV7-9 to TRBJ1-4, with D perhaps TRBD1 (5 bases). This CDR3 is built from 15 residues. CDR1 and CDR2 (germline): SEHNR, FQNEAQ (reference sequence). V lost 5 bases and J 5 bases, leaving 15 bases between the germline ends.